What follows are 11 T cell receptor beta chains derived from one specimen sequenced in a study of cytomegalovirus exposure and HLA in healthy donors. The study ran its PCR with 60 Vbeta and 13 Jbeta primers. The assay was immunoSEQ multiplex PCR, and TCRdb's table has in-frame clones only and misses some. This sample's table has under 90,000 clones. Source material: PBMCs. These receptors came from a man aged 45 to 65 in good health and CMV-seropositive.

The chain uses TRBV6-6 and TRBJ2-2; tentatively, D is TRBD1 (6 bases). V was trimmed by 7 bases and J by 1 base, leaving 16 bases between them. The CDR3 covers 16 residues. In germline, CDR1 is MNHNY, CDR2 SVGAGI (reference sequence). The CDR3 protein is CASTRYGGQNTGELFF. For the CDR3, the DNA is TGTGCCAGCACCCGTTATGGGGGACAGAACACCGGGGAGCTGTTTTTT.

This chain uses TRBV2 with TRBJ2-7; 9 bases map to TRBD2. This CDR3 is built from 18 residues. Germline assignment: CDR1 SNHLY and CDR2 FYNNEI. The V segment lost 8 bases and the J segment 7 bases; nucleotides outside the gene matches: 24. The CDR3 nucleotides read TGTGCCAGCGTCAAAAGGCATAGCGGGAGAGGGGTTTGGGGGGAGCAGTACTTC. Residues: CASVKRHSGRGVWGEQYF.

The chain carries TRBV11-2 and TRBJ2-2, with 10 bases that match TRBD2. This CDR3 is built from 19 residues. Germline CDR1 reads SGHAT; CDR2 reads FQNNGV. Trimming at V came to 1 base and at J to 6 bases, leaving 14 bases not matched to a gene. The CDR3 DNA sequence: TGTGCCAGCAGCTTAGCGGGGGGTCTAGCGGGAGAAAAGGCCGGGGAGCTGTTTTTT. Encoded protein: CASSLAGGLAGEKAGELFF. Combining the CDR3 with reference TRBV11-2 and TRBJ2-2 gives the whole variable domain EAGVAQSPRYKIIEKRQSVAFWCNPISGHATLYWYQQILGQGPKLLIQFQNNGVVDDSQLPKDRFSAERLKGVDSTLKIQPAKLEDSAVYLCASSLAGGLAGEKAGELFFGEGSRLTVL.

The CDR3 spells CASRPGRVTSYEQYF. The CDR3 DNA reads as TGTGCCAGCCGTCCGGGGAGGGTTACTTCCTACGAGCAGTACTTC. V and J are TRBV2 and TRBJ2-7; 7 bases fit TRBD2. The CDR3 runs to 15 residues. CDR1 SNHLY and CDR2 FYNNEI come from the germline V gene. V was clipped by 8 bases and J by 1 base; unmatched bases: 11.

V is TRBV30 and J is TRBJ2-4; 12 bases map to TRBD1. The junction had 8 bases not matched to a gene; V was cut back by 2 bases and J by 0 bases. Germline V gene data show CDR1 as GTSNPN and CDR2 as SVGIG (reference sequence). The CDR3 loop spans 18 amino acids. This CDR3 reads CAWSTVLGQGAAKNIQYF. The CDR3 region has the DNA TGTGCCTGGAGTACAGTATTGGGACAGGGGGCAGCCAAAAACATTCAGTACTTC. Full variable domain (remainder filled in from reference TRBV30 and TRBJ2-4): SQTIHQWPATLVQPVGSPLSLECTVEGTSNPNLYWYRQAAGRGLQLLFYSVGIGQISSEVPQNLSASRPQDRQFILSSKKLLLSDSGFYLCAWSTVLGQGAAKNIQYFGAGTRLSVL.

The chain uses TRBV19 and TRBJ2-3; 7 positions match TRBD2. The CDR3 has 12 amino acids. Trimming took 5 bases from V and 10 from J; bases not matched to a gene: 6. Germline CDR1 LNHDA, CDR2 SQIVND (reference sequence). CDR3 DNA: TGTGCCAGTAGTGGGTGGACTAGGGCGCAGTATTTT. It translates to CASSGWTRAQYF.

The chain's CDR3 is CASSRGGFGGGTQYF. CDR3 nucleotide sequence: TGTGCCAGCAGCCGCGGGGGTTTTGGAGGGGGGACCCAGTACTTC. The chain links TRBV5-4 to TRBJ2-5; weak D call: TRBD2 (7 bases). In germline, CDR1 is SGHNT, CDR2 YYREEE (reference sequence). The CDR3 spans 15 residues. V lost 4 bases and J 7 bases, leaving 20 bases between the germline ends.

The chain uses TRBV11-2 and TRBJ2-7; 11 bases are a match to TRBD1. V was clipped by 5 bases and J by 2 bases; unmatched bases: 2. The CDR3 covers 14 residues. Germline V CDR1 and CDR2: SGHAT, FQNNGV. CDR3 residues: CASSTGQGAYEQYF. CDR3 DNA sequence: TGTGCCAGCAGCACGGGACAGGGGGCCTACGAGCAGTACTTC.

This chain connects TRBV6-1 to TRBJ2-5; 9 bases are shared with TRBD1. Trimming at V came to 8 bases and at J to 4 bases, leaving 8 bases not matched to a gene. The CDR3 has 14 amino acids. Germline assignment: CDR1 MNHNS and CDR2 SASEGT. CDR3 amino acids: CASLDRGSRETQYF. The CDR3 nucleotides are TGTGCCAGCTTGGACAGGGGATCGAGAGAGACCCAGTACTTC.

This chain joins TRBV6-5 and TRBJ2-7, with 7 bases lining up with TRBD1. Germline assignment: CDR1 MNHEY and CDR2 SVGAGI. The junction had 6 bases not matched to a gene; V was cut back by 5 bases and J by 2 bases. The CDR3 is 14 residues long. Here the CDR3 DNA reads TGTGCCAGCAGTGTCCGGGACAGCACCTACGAGCAGTACTTC. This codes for CASSVRDSTYEQYF.

CDR3 protein: CASSLPPLTSGSDVREQYF. The CDR3 DNA follows: TGCGCCAGCAGCCTCCCCCCGTTGACTAGCGGGAGTGACGTACGCGAGCAGTACTTC. This chain joins TRBV4-1 and TRBJ2-7; TRBD2 aligns across 12 bases. Looked up from germline, CDR1 is MGHRA and CDR2 is YSYEKL. The ends lost 4 bases at V and 6 bases at J; junction bases unmatched: 19. The CDR3 consists of 19 residues.